The clone carrying this T cell receptor beta chain has a count of ten or more. These data are taken from a study of T cells in Graves' hyperthyroidism and ophthalmopathy. Newly diagnosed hyperthyroidism patients aged 18 to 65 years had disease lasting under 2 months. Amplification of TCR beta CDR3 regions was performed using RNA transcripts as template. TCR CDR3 regions were first amplified by RT-PCR with HTBI primers. TCRdb reprocessed the multiplex PCR reads with MiXCR, giving one entry per CDR3 protein. The top ten hold more than 60% of the sample, which has 300,000 to 450,000 distinct CDR3 sequences, roughly 25% seen once. V was pared by 2 bases and J by 7 bases, with 11 bases between. This CDR3 has 12 amino acids. Germline values: CDR1 GTSNPN, CDR2 SVGIG (reference sequence).

Sequencing input: blood. The sequence derives from a middle-aged man with Graves' hyperthyroidism. The chain is built from TRBV30 and TRBJ1-2; D gene unclear. The chain's CDR3 is CAWSPGLAGYTF. The CDR3 region has the DNA TGTGCCTGGAGTCCCGGCCTGGCTGGCTACACCTTC.